This passage covers 3 T cell receptor beta chains from one sample sequenced in a study of blood T cell repertoires in COVID-19. Data came from immunoSEQ multiplex PCR; TCRdb stores just in-frame clones and leaves some out. This sample carries 150,000 to 200,000 clones, roughly four fifths of them seen once, and the ten largest clones take approximately 12%. Sequenced material: PBMCs or T cells enriched from blood (not recorded which). The receptors here all came from a man aged 45-65 years who had recovered from COVID-19.

This rearrangement joins TRBV6-5 to TRBJ2-3; 8 bases are a match to TRBD2. Losses at the gene ends were 6 bases for V and 3 bases for J; bases not matched to a gene: 5. CDR3 length: 14 amino acids. CDR1 MNHEY and CDR2 SVGAGI come from the germline V gene. The CDR3 sequence is CASRKGLETDTQYF. In DNA form, the CDR3 reads TGTGCCAGCAGGAAGGGACTAGAAACAGATACGCAGTATTTT.

This sequence joins TRBV28 and TRBJ2-4, with 7 bases that match TRBD1. V lost 6 bases to trimming and J lost 4 bases; unmatched junction nucleotides: 6. Germline-derived CDR1 and CDR2 are MDHEN and SYDVKM. CDR3 length: 14 amino acids. As DNA, the CDR3 is TGTGCCAGCAGCCAAGACAGGGCTAAAAACATTCAGTACTTC. Its protein product is CASSQDRAKNIQYF.

The chain uses TRBV4-3 and TRBJ1-4, with no clear D. V lost 1 base and J 8 bases, leaving 11 bases between the germline ends. The CDR3 has 14 amino acids. Germline V lookup: CDR1 LGHNA, CDR2 YSLEER. As DNA, the CDR3 is TGCGCCAGCAGCCAAGGCACAATTTCGGAAAAACTGTTTTTT. Its protein is CASSQGTISEKLFF.